Each of the 18 T cell receptor beta chains below was sequenced from the same sample in a study of OX40 agonist ivuxolimab in advanced cancers. The library was made by the immunoSEQ multiplex PCR assay. Drawn from immuneACCESS, this table holds only the in-frame rearrangements with V and J called that TCRdb kept. Clones are partly lost; checked studies trace under half to an unresolved V gene and leave the rest unexplained. The sample table lists some 39,000 clones, 88% of them with a count of one. Roughly 4% of the sample belongs to the ten largest clones. The material was CD4+ or CD8+ T cells sorted from blood, obtained in a trial of the OX40 agonist ivuxolimab. These receptors came from an adult with an advanced solid tumor such as melanoma, head and neck, liver or kidney cancer.

V gene TRBV15 combines with J gene TRBJ2-5; no reliable D call. CDR3 length equals 14 residues. From germline, CDR1 is LNHNV and CDR2 YYDKDF (reference sequence). V lost 1 base and J lost 0, with 6 bases in between. CDR3 nucleotide sequence: TGTGCCACCAGCAGAGGGCCCAACCAAGAGACCCAGTACTTC. Translating it yields CATSRGPNQETQYF.

The chain couples TRBV5-1 to TRBJ2-5; 8 nucleotides line up with TRBD1. The CDR3 covers 14 residues. Per the germline V gene, CDR1 is SGHRS and CDR2 is YFSETQ. V was pared by 4 bases and J by 5 bases, with 7 bases of the junction left unmatched. This CDR3 reads CASSLGDRRETQYF. CDR3 bases: TGCGCCAGCAGCCTAGGGGACAGGAGGGAGACCCAGTACTTC.

V usage is TRBV28 and J usage is TRBJ1-5; D is undetermined. CDR3 length equals 12 residues. The V end was cut by 7 bases, the J end by 0 bases, with 4 bases between. Looked up from germline, CDR1 is MDHEN and CDR2 is SYDVKM. The CDR3 here is CASISSNQPQHF. The CDR3 DNA reads as TGTGCCAGCATAAGTAGCAATCAGCCCCAGCATTTT.

The rearrangement uses TRBV5-1 and TRBJ2-5; 9 positions agree with TRBD2. V lost 0 bases, J lost 5 bases, and 14 bases stayed unmatched. The CDR3 totals 18 residues. Germline CDR1 and CDR2: SGHRS and YFSETQ. The DNA for the CDR3 is TGCGCCAGCAGCTTGGCCTATAGCGGGAGCCAAGGATCGGAGACCCAGTACTTC. Translation: CASSLAYSGSQGSETQYF.

The V call is TRBV30, the J call TRBJ2-2; D is unclear. The germline V and J ends were trimmed by 2 bases and 2 bases, with 6 bases remaining between them. The CDR3 extends over 13 amino acids. Germline V gene lookup returns CDR1 GTSNPN and CDR2 SVGIG (reference sequence). The CDR3 region has the DNA TGTGCCTGGAGTAAACCCAACACCGGGGAGCTGTTTTTT. Its translation is CAWSKPNTGELFF.

The chain recombines TRBV4-1 with TRBJ2-2; D is perhaps TRBD1 or TRBD2 (6 bases each). V was clipped by 1 base and J by 7 bases, with 19 bases between them. CDR1 is MGHRA, CDR2 YSYEKL, per germline. The CDR3 sequence is 17 residues long. The CDR3 sequence: CASSQVWPGAVLGELFF. CDR3 sequence (DNA): TGCGCCAGCAGCCAAGTCTGGCCGGGGGCGGTTCTCGGGGAGCTGTTTTTT.

The V and J genes are TRBV2 and TRBJ2-7; no clear D. With 7 bases removed from V and 2 bases from J, the gap between germline ends came to 12 bases. This CDR3 is built from 13 residues. Looked up from germline, CDR1 is SNHLY and CDR2 is FYNNEI. The CDR3 sequence is CASTPALTYEQYF. The CDR3 DNA reads TGTGCCAGCACTCCAGCGCTCACCTACGAGCAGTACTTC. Combining the CDR3 with reference TRBV2 and TRBJ2-7 gives the whole variable domain EPEVTQTPSHQVTQMGQEVILRCVPISNHLYFYWYRQILGQKVEFLVSFYNNEISEKSEIFDDQFSVERPDGSNFTLKIRSTKLEDSAMYFCASTPALTYEQYFGPGTRLTVT.

The gene calls are TRBV5-1 and TRBJ2-5; TRBD2 aligns across 13 bases. Germline CDR1 reads SGHRS; CDR2 reads YFSETQ. After removal of 1 base from V and 6 bases from J, the junction contained 3 bases not matched to a gene. The CDR3 has 15 amino acids. The CDR3 loop reads CASSLTSGGAKTQYF. The DNA of the CDR3 is TGCGCCAGCAGCTTGACTAGCGGGGGGGCGAAGACCCAGTACTTC.

The CDR3 loop reads CASRHRDSYEQYF. CDR3 sequence (DNA): TGTGCCAGCAGGCACAGGGATTCGTACGAGCAGTACTTC. This chain connects TRBV6-5 to TRBJ2-7, with D perhaps matching TRBD1 (6 bases). Per germline, CDR1 MNHEY and CDR2 SVGAGI. The V end was cut by 6 bases, the J end by 4 bases, with 13 bases between. This CDR3 comprises 13 residues.

The genes are TRBV28 and TRBJ2-7; 11 positions match TRBD1. Germline V CDR1 and CDR2: MDHEN, SYDVKM. The length of the CDR3 is 16 residues. The J segment lost 5 bases and the V segment lost 4 bases, leaving 10 bases of the junction unmatched. CDR3 protein: CASSSSGQGGYHEQYF. The CDR3 DNA reads as TGTGCCAGCAGTTCGTCGGGACAGGGGGGATACCACGAGCAGTACTTC.

The chain has TRBV10-1 and TRBJ2-7; perhaps TRBD2 as D (6 bases). The germline gives CDR1 WNHNN, CDR2 SYGVQD (reference sequence). This CDR3 has 21 amino acids. The V gene lost 6 bases and the J gene lost 0 bases, with 33 bases spanning the gap. CDR3 residues: CASSLVSAQPQGGKTSYEQYF. CDR3 sequence (DNA): TGCGCCAGCAGCCTTGTTTCGGCGCAACCTCAGGGAGGTAAAACCTCCTACGAGCAGTACTTC.

This sequence joins TRBV6-5 and TRBJ1-6; D gene uncertain. CDR3 size: 14 residues. CDR1 and CDR2 from the germline V gene are MNHEY and SVGAGI. V was shortened by 6 bases and J by 13 bases, with 19 bases between the two germline ends. In DNA, the CDR3 is TGTGCCAGCAGGGAGGCAGACCCATTCAGCCCCCTCCACTTT. Amino acid sequence: CASREADPFSPLHF.

V usage is TRBV28 and J usage is TRBJ2-1; no reliable D call. The CDR3 totals 12 residues. V was cut by 1 base and J by 6 bases, with 4 bases left in between. From germline, CDR1 is MDHEN and CDR2 SYDVKM. CDR3 bases: TGTGCCAGCAGTTTATTGGGCAATGAGCAGTTCTTC. It specifies CASSLLGNEQFF.

The chain carries TRBV11-3 and TRBJ2-1, with D possibly TRBD2 on 5 matching bases. V lost 4 bases to trimming and J lost 2 bases, with 9 bases between them. The germline V gene has CDR1 SGHNT and CDR2 YENEEA. The CDR3 has 14 amino acids. CDR3 nucleotides: TGTGCCAGCAGCTGGACTCACGCCTACAATGAGCAGTTCTTC. Amino acid sequence: CASSWTHAYNEQFF.

In this sample, this clone turned up once. CDR3 sequence: CASSLGVAGMREGLGETQYF. CDR3 DNA sequence: TGTGCCAGCAGTTTAGGTGTCGCAGGGATGCGGGAGGGCCTAGGAGAGACCCAGTACTTC. V gene TRBV28 combines with J gene TRBJ2-5; 9 positions agree with TRBD2. V gave up 2 bases and J gave up 4 bases; unmatched junction bases: 20. The CDR3 covers 20 residues. CDR1 and CDR2 from the germline V gene are MDHEN and SYDVKM.

This clone was seen a few times. The rearrangement uses TRBV6-5 and TRBJ1-2; D perhaps matches TRBD1 (5 bases). CDR3 length: 13 residues. Germline CDR1 is MNHEY and CDR2 is SVGAGI. With 6 bases removed from V and 8 bases from J, the gap between germline ends came to 16 bases. The CDR3 DNA follows: TGTGCCAGCAGCACCGGGACCAAGAGGGGCTACACCTTC. This encodes CASSTGTKRGYTF.

This clone was seen once. The genes are TRBV13 and TRBJ2-5; D possibly uses TRBD1 or TRBD2 (5 bases each). Germline V gene lookup returns CDR1 PRHDT and CDR2 FYEKMQ (reference sequence). V was shortened by 7 bases and J by 5 bases, with 17 bases between the two germline ends. The CDR3 runs 14 residues. The CDR3 DNA is TGTGCCAGCACAGCCGGGGCGCAGGTTGAGACCCAGTACTTC. It is translated as CASTAGAQVETQYF. The whole variable domain, remainder taken from reference TRBV13 and TRBJ2-5, is AAGVIQSPRHLIKEKRETATLKCYPIPRHDTVYWYQQGPGQDPQFLISFYEKMQSDKGSIPDRFSAQQFSDYHSELNMSSLELGDSALYFCASTAGAQVETQYFGPGTRLLVL.

The chain couples TRBV15 to TRBJ1-5; D gene unclear. In germline, CDR1 is LNHNV, CDR2 YYDKDF (reference sequence). The CDR3 length is 13 residues. V shed 3 bases and J shed 6 bases, with 9 bases lying between them. CDR3 protein: CATSRVVLQPQHF. In nucleotides, the CDR3 is TGTGCCACCAGCAGGGTGGTTCTTCAGCCCCAGCATTTT.